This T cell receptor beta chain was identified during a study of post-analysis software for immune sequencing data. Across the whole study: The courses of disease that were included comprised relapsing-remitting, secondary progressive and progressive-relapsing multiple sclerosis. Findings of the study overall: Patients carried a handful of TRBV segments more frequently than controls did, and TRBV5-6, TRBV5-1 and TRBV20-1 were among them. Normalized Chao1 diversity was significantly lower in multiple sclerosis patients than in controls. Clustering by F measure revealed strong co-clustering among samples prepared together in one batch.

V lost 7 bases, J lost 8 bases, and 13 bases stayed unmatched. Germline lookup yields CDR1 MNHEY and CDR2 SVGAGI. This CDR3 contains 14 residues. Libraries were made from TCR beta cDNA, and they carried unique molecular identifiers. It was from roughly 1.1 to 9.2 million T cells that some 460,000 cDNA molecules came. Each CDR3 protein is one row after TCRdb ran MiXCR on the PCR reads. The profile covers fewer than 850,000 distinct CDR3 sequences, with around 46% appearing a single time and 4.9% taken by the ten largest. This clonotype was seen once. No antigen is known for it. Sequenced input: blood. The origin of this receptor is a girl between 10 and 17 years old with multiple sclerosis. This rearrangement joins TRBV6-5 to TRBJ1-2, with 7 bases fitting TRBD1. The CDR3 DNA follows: TGTGCCAGCACCAGAACAGACAGGGCCGACGGCTACACCTTC. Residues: CASTRTDRADGYTF.